The present T cell receptor beta chain was sequenced within a study of naive and memory T cell subsets. With 5 bases removed from V and 6 bases from J, the gap between germline ends came to 5 bases. This CDR3 is 10 amino acids long. Per germline, CDR1 SQVTM and CDR2 ANQGSEA. Both TRBC1 and TRBC2 were covered by a beta constant-region primer of two equimolar oligonucleotides. The ligated cDNA underwent four PCR rounds using SP2 and nested alpha and beta constant-region primers. Each CDR3 protein gets one entry after TCRdb re-called the UMI-ligation and nested PCR reads with MiXCR. The sample lists 80,000 or so distinct CDR3 sequences, about 8.2% occurring once.

The sequence was collected from a human donor in good health. This sequence joins TRBV29-1 and TRBJ2-1; no clear D. Specimen: naive CD8+ T cells from blood. The CDR3 here is CSVRGNEQFF. CDR3 bases: TGCAGCGTTCGCGGCAATGAGCAGTTCTTC.